This is a list of T cell receptor beta chains from one sample in a study of molecular identifiers for immune sequencing clone quantification. In TCRdb, the PCR reads were re-called with MiXCR into one record per CDR3 protein. This sample carries some 65,000 distinct CDR3 sequences, roughly 20% of them seen once, and the ten largest clones take 1.5% to 1.7%. The specimen sequenced was naive CD8+ T cells from blood, with Jurkat cell RNA spiked in. Receptors originate from a human donor in good health. Some libraries in this study had Jurkat cell RNA spiked in. Each CDR3 is given with its conserved first and last residue.

v_call | cdr3_aa
TRBV11-2 | CASSSHRAGRETQYF
TRBV19 | CASSMGLADEQFF
TRBV4-1 | CASSSRGTDSTDTQYF
TRBV12-3/TRBV12-4 | CASGDRAVDIQYF
TRBV13 | CASSTRGQYTDTQYF
TRBV27 | CASSPAGEVSQPQHF
TRBV3-1 | CASSRGSSPYNEQFF
TRBV2 | CASRKDRAYFSEAFF
TRBV21-1 | CASSKGDSQNQPQHF
TRBV11-2 | CASSLVLGSPEQFF
TRBV30 | CAWIDSGSAGELFF
TRBV28 | CASFYNEQFF
TRBV28 | CASSFRPNTEAFF
TRBV7-2 | CASSTSGTSGKASPYNEQFF
TRBV24-1 | CATAQGNQPQHF